This T cell receptor beta chain was observed in a study of cytomegalovirus exposure and HLA in healthy donors. Study-wide results and limits: The authors excluded some V segments, including TRBV6-2 and TRBV6-3, as indistinguishable.

This PCR relied on a set of 60 Vbeta primers and 13 Jbeta primers. Sequencing was performed with immunoSEQ multiplex PCR; in TCRdb, only in-frame clones are kept and a portion is missing. The sample consists of 99,000 or so clones, almost 70% of them appearing once. Details on this clone: What it binds is unknown.

The V end lost 5 bases, the J end lost 2 bases, and 12 bases lay between the germline ends. The CDR3 has 14 residues. Germline CDR1 and CDR2: SGHDN and FVKESK. The source is a man aged 25-40 years in good health and CMV-seronegative. The J gene is TRBJ2-5, the V gene TRBV14; D possibly corresponds to TRBD1 (6 bases). The sequenced sample was PBMCs. The CDR3 DNA reads as TGTGCCAGCAGCTCTGCAGGGGTACAAGAGACCCAGTACTTC. Protein: CASSSAGVQETQYF.